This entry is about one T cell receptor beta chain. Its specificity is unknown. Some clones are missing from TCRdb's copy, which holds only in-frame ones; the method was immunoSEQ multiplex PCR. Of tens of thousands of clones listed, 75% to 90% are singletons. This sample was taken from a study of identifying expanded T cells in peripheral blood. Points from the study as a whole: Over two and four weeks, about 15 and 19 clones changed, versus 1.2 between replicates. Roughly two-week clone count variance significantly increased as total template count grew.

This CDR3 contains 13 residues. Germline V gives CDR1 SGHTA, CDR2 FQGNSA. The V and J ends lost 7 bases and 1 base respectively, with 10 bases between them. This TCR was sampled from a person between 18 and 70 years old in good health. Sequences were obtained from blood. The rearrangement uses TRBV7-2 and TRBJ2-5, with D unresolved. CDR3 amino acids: CASTGISQETQYF. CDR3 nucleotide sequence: TGTGCCAGCACCGGAATCAGCCAAGAGACCCAGTACTTC. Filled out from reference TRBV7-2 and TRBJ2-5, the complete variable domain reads GAGVSQSPSNKVTEKGKDVELRCDPISGHTALYWYRQSLGQGLEFLIYFQGNSAPDKSGLPSDRFSAERTGGSVSTLTIQRTQQEDSAVYLCASTGISQETQYFGPGTRLLVL.